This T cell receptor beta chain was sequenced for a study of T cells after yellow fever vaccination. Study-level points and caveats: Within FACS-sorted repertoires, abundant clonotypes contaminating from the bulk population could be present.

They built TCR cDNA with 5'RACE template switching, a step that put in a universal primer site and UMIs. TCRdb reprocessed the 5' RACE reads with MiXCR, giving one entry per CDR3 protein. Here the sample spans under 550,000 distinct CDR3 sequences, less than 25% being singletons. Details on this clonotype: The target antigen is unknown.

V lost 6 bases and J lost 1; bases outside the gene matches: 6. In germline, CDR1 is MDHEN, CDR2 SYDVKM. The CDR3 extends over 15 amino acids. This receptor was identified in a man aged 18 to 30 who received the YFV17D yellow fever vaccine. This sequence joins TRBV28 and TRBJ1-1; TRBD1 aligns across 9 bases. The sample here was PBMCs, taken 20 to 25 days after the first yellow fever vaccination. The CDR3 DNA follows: TGTGCCAGCAGCACAGGGGGCGCCGAGAACACTGAAGCTTTCTTT. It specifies CASSTGGAENTEAFF.